This T cell receptor beta chain was recovered during a study of human T cells and chemical hapten exposure listed by TCRdb under 2021. Background for the entire study: The libraries were sequenced as a pool, and the TCR yield per sample differed mostly because of small variations in library volumes within the pool. The study tracked peripheral blood TCR repertoire changes in vivo during primary and secondary sensitization to the hapten diphenylcyclopropenone (DPC) in alopecia patients. Each blood RNA sample was used to sequence both TCR alpha and TCR beta chains. Broader findings and caveats from the paper: DPC sensitization did not change how many TCRs were above 1 in 1000 frequency, and no evidence was found of alterations in global repertoire structure. Repeated subsampling changed both the strength of the expansion versus patch-test correlation and the threshold at which that correlation became significant.

Total RNA was isolated from unfractionated whole blood collected in Tempus Blood RNA tubes. Relative to germline, V is 2 bases shorter and J is 3 bases shorter, with 5 bases between their ends. Including cysteine and phenylalanine, the CDR3 has 12 amino acids. Just CDR3 DNA is preserved here, 36 bases in frame from base 1. As encoded in the germline V gene, CDR1 is MDHEN while CDR2 is SYDVKM. As to this clonotype: No antigen is known for it. No qualities accompany the bases; no much larger clone lies one base away.

During library preparation, unique molecular identifiers were attached to individual cDNA molecules so that TCRs could be counted quantitatively and reproducibly. On the study's bioinformatics: The median number of TCRs per sample was around 100,000, ranging from roughly 23,224 to 690,600. V, J and CDR3 annotation of the TCR reads was carried out using the Decombinator software suite. For PS versus PT1 abundance plots, all samples were subsampled to the same number of TCRs (28,000). Expanded TCRs were defined as absent before sensitization and observed at least eight times at the 2-week time point. TCRdb redid the processing of the public reads, applying fastp at Q25 and MiXCR, and retained in-frame beta chains. When rows share a CDR3 protein, they turn into one entry using the most common DNA and genes. TCRdb, rather than the study authors, made the V and J calls. The sample contains roughly 3,100 distinct CDR3 sequences, nearly 50% of them found a single time. The leading ten clones occupy about 11% of the sample.

The sequenced sample consisted of whole blood. The sequence was collected from a human donor who had alopecia or was a healthy volunteer (not recorded which). Some clones in this sample may be carry-over from other donors' samples. This table probably holds off-target reads from a library built for another chain. The chain uses TRBV28 and TRBJ2-7; there is no confident call for the D gene. The DNA sequence follows: TGTGCCAGCAGTTTAAATTACTACGAGCAGTACTTC. The translation is CASSLNYYEQYF.